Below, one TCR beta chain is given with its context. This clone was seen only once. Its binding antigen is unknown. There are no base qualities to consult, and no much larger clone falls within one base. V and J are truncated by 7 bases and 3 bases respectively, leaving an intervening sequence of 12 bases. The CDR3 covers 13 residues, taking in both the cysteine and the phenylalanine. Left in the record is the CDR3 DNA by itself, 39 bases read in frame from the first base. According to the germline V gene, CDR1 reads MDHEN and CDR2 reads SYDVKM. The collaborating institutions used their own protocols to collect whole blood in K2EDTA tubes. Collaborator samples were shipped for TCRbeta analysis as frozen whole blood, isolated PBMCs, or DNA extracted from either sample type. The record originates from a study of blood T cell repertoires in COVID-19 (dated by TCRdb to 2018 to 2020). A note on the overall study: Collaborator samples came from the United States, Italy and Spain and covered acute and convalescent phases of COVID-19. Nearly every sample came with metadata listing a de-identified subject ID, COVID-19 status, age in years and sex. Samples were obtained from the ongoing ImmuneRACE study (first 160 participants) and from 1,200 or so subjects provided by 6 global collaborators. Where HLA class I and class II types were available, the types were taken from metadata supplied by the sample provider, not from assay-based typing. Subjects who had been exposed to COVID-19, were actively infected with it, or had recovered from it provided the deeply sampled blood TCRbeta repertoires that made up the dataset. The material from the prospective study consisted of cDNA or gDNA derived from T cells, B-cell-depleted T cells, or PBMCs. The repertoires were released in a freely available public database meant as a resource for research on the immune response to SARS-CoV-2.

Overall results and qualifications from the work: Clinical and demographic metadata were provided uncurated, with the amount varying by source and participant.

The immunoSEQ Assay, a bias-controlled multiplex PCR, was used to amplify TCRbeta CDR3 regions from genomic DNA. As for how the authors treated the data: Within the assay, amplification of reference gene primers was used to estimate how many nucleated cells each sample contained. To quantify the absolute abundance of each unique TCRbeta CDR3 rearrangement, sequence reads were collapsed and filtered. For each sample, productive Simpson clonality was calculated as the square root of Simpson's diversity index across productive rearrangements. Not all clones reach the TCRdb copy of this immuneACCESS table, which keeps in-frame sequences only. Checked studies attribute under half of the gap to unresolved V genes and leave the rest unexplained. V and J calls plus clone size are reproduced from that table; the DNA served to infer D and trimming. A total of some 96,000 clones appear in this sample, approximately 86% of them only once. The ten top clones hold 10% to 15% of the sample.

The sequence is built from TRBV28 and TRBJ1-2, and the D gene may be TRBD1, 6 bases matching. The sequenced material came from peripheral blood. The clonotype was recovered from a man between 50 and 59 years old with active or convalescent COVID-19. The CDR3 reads CASTRPGDYGYTF. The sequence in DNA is TGTGCCAGCACCCGCCCAGGGGACTATGGCTACACCTTC.